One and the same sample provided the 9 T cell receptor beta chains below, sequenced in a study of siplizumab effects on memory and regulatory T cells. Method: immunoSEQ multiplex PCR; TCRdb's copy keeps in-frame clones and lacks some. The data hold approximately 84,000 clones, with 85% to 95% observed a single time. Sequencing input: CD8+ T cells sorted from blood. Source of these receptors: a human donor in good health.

As DNA, the CDR3 is TGTGCCAGCAGTTTAGCAGGCTCGGCAGGGGGCATCGTCTATGGCTACACCTTC. Translated, it gives CASSLAGSAGGIVYGYTF. The chain employs TRBV28 and TRBJ1-2, with 8 bases lining up with TRBD1. J lost 4 bases, V lost 2 bases, and 15 bases had no gene match. Germline values: CDR1 MDHEN, CDR2 SYDVKM. CDR3 length equals 18 residues.

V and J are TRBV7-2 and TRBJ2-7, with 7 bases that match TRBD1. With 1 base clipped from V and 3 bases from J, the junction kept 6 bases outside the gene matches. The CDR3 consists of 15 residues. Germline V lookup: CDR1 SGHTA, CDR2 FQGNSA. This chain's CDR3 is CASSLGYDRDYEQYF. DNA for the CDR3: TGTGCCAGCAGCTTAGGGTACGACAGGGACTACGAGCAGTACTTC.

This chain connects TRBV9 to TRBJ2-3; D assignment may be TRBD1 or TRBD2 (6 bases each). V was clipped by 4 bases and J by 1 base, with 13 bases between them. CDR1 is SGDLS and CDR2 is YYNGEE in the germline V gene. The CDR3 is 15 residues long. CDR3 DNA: TGTGCCAGCAGCCCCCCGGGGGCTGGCACAGATACGCAGTATTTT. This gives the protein CASSPPGAGTDTQYF.

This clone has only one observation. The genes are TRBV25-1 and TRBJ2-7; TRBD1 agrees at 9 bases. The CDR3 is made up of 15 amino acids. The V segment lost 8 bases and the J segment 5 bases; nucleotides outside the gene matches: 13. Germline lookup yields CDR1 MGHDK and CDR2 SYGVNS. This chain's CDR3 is CASGRWTGVSHEQYF. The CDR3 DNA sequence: TGTGCCAGCGGCCGGTGGACAGGGGTCTCGCACGAGCAGTACTTC.

CDR3 amino acids: CASSVGEPRGHEQYF. For the CDR3, the DNA is TGTGCCAGCAGCGTAGGCGAACCTAGGGGCCACGAGCAGTACTTC. This chain uses TRBV9 with TRBJ2-7; a weak D match, TRBD1 (5 bases). The CDR3 loop spans 15 amino acids. V was shortened by 0 bases and J by 5 bases, with 15 bases between the two germline ends. Germline V lookup: CDR1 SGDLS, CDR2 YYNGEE.

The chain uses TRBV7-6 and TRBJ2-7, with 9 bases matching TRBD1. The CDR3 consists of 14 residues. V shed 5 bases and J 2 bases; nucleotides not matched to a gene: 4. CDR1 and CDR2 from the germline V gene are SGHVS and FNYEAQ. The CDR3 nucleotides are TGTGCCAGCAGCGTGGGACAGGGCCCCTACGAGCAGTACTTC. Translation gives CASSVGQGPYEQYF.

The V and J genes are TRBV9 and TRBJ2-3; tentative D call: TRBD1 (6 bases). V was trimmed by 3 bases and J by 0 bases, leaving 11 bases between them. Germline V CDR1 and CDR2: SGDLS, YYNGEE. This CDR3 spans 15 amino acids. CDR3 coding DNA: TGTGCCAGCAGCGCATCCGGGACAAGCACAGATACGCAGTATTTT. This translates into CASSASGTSTDTQYF. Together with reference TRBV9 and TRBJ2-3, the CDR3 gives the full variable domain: DSGVTQTPKHLITATGQRVTLRCSPRSGDLSVYWYQQSLDQGLQFLIQYYNGEERAKGNILERFSAQQFPDLHSELNLSSLELGDSALYFCASSASGTSTDTQYFGPGTRLTVL.

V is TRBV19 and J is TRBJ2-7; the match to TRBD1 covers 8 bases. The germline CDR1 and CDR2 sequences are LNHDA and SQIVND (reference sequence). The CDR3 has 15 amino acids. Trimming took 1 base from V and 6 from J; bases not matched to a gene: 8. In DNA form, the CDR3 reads TGTGCCAGTAGTATAGCCAACAGGGGGAGCGGCGAGCAGTACTTC. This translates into CASSIANRGSGEQYF.

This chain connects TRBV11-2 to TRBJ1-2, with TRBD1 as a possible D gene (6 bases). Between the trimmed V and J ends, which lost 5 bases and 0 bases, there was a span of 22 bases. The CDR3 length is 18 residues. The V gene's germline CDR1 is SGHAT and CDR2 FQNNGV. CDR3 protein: CASSRGGTTTHPNYGYTF. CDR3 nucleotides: TGTGCCAGCAGCCGAGGGGGGACAACCACGCATCCTAACTATGGCTACACCTTC.